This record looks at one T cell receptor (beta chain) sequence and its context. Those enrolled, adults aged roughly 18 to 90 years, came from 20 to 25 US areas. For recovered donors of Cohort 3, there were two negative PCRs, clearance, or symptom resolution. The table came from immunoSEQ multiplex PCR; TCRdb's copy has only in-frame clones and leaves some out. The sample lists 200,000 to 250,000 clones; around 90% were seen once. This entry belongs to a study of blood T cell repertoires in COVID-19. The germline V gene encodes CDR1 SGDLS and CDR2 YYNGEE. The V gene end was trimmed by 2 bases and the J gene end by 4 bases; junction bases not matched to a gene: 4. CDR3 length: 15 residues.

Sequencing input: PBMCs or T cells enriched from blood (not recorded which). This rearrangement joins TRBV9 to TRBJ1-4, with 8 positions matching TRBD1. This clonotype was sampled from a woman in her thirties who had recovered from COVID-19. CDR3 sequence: CASSVQTGVNEKLFF. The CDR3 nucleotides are TGTGCCAGCAGCGTCCAGACAGGGGTTAATGAAAAACTGTTTTTT.